The TCR beta chain described here comes from a study of cytomegalovirus exposure and HLA in healthy donors. With 7 bases removed from V and 5 bases from J, the gap between germline ends came to 14 bases. Per germline, CDR1 LNHDA and CDR2 SQIVND (reference sequence). The CDR3 contains 13 residues. Libraries were prepared by immunoSEQ multiplex PCR; TCRdb keeps only in-frame clonotypes and omits some of them. The sample records around 300,000 clones, 70% to 90% being singletons. Study results and limitations: In the roughly 120 validation repertoires, a later analysis found that first-cohort TCR clusters tended to co-occur.

In regard to this clone: The antigen is undetermined.

Sequenced sample: PBMCs. This receptor was identified in a woman under 30 in good health and CMV-seronegative. This chain connects TRBV19 to TRBJ2-5, with unresolved D. The CDR3 DNA reads as TGTGCCAGTAACAGCAGACCATGGGAGACCCAGTACTTC. It specifies CASNSRPWETQYF.